These T cell receptor beta chains were read from a single sample in a study of cytomegalovirus exposure and HLA in healthy donors. Sequenced by immunoSEQ multiplex PCR; TCRdb stores in-frame clones only, minus some. The profile shows about 150,000 clones, about 86% of them singletons. The material sequenced was PBMCs. The receptors here all came from a man aged 18 to 30 in good health and CMV-seropositive. Both conserved end residues are part of each CDR3. The order of the fields is V gene, clone size, D gene, J gene, CDR3 DNA, CDR3 protein. The D gene is left open where the match is weak. The size entry is marked missing in some rows and otherwise reads once, few, many or a size class.

V: TRBV11-2; size: once; D: -; J: TRBJ1-1; DNA: TGTGCCAGCAGCTTAGTACGGGGGGAGAGGACTGAAGCTTTCTTT; CDR3: CASSLVRGERTEAFF
V: TRBV4-3; size: -; D: -; J: TRBJ1-2; DNA: TGCGCCAGCAGCCAACTACAGGGAGCTAACTATGGCTACACCTTC; CDR3: CASSQLQGANYGYTF
V: TRBV11-2; size: -; D: TRBD1; J: TRBJ1-2; DNA: TGTGCCAGCAGCCCTAGGGGGGACAGCTATGGCTACACCTTC; CDR3: CASSPRGDSYGYTF
V: TRBV27; size: -; D: TRBD1; J: TRBJ1-5; DNA: TGTGCCAGTAGGGACAGGGCCAGCCTTGGGCCCCAGCATTTT; CDR3: CASRDRASLGPQHF
V: TRBV9; size: -; D: TRBD2; J: TRBJ2-3; DNA: TGTGCCAGCAGCCCCCCGGGGGGGGGCCATAGCACAGATACGCAGTATTTT; CDR3: CASSPPGGGHSTDTQYF
V: TRBV7-9; size: -; D: TRBD2; J: TRBJ2-1; DNA: TGTGCCAGCAGCTCCGGACTAGCGCCCTACAATGAGCAGTTCTTC; CDR3: CASSSGLAPYNEQFF
V: TRBV5-4; size: few; D: TRBD1; J: TRBJ2-7; DNA: TGTGCCACCATGACAGGGGACTACGAGCAGTACTTC; CDR3: CATMTGDYEQYF
V: TRBV30; size: -; D: TRBD1; J: TRBJ2-7; DNA: TGTGCCTGGAGTACCTCTAACAGGGGGAATGCCGAGCAGTACTTC; CDR3: CAWSTSNRGNAEQYF
V: TRBV6-5; size: once; D: TRBD1; J: TRBJ1-5; DNA: TGTGCCAGCAGTGTCAGGGGGCTCGGACAGCCCCAGCATTTT; CDR3: CASSVRGLGQPQHF
V: TRBV5-1; size: -; D: TRBD1; J: TRBJ1-2; DNA: TGCGCCAGCAGCTTGTGGGACAGCTATGGCTACACCTTC; CDR3: CASSLWDSYGYTF
V: TRBV27; size: -; D: TRBD2; J: TRBJ2-1; DNA: TGTGCCAGCAGTTCTTCCGGGTTAGCGGGAGGTGGGGATGAGCAGTTCTTC; CDR3: CASSSSGLAGGGDEQFF
V: TRBV7-2; size: once; D: -; J: TRBJ2-7; DNA: TGTGCCAGCAGCTTAACCGCAGGTCCCTCCTACGAGCAGTACTTC; CDR3: CASSLTAGPSYEQYF
V: TRBV25-1; size: -; D: -; J: TRBJ2-5; DNA: TGTGCCAGCAGTGAATATGGCTTCACTCGGAGGGAGACCCAGTACTTC; CDR3: CASSEYGFTRRETQYF
V: TRBV19; size: once; D: TRBD2; J: TRBJ2-1; DNA: TGTGCCAGTGGGTCCGGGGGGGGGTCCTCCTACAATGAGCAGTTCTTC; CDR3: CASGSGGGSSYNEQFF
V: TRBV5-5; size: -; D: TRBD2; J: TRBJ2-1; DNA: TGTGCCAGCAGGCGACGACTAGCGGGAGTGGATGAGCAGTTCTTC; CDR3: CASRRRLAGVDEQFF
V: TRBV7-9; size: once; D: TRBD2; J: TRBJ2-3; DNA: TGTGCCAGCAGCTACCCAGTGGTAGCGGGAGGCGCAGATACGCAGTATTTT; CDR3: CASSYPVVAGGADTQYF
V: TRBV7-8; size: -; D: -; J: TRBJ1-2; DNA: TGTGCCAGCAGCTTGGGCAACTATGGCTACACCTTC; CDR3: CASSLGNYGYTF
V: TRBV9; size: -; D: TRBD1; J: TRBJ1-4; DNA: TGTGCCAGCAGCCGACAGGGGGCTCTCGGTGAAAAACTGTTTTTT; CDR3: CASSRQGALGEKLFF
V: TRBV29-1; size: -; D: -; J: TRBJ1-2; DNA: TGCAGCGTTGCCCCATGGCCAGATGGCTACACCTTC; CDR3: CSVAPWPDGYTF
V: TRBV2; size: -; D: -; J: TRBJ1-1; DNA: TGTGCCAGCAGTGAAAGACACCTGAACACTGAAGCTTTCTTT; CDR3: CASSERHLNTEAFF
V: TRBV13; size: -; D: -; J: TRBJ2-1; DNA: TGTGCCAGCAGCCCCATCCCTACTAGTGCGGGTGAGCAGTTCTTC; CDR3: CASSPIPTSAGEQFF
V: TRBV5-6; size: -; D: -; J: TRBJ1-4; DNA: TGTGCCAGCAGTCCCAGGGTAGGGTTGGATGAAAAACTGTTTTTT; CDR3: CASSPRVGLDEKLFF
V: TRBV6-5; size: once; D: -; J: TRBJ1-2; DNA: TGTGCCAGCAGTTACTCAGGCCCTGGAGATGGCTACACCTTC; CDR3: CASSYSGPGDGYTF
V: TRBV5-1; size: -; D: -; J: TRBJ1-5; DNA: TGCGCCAGCAGCTTGGAACCCGGGAGCAATCAGCCCCAGCATTTT; CDR3: CASSLEPGSNQPQHF
V: TRBV27; size: -; D: TRBD2; J: TRBJ2-5; DNA: TGTGCCAGCAGTTCACGCACTAGCGGGGGGGCAAGGCAAGAGACCCAGTACTTC; CDR3: CASSSRTSGGARQETQYF
V: TRBV21-1; size: -; D: -; J: TRBJ1-1; DNA: TGTGCCAGCAGTGAAGGGGAAGGGCAGTCGATCCCGAACACTGAAGCTTTCTTT; CDR3: CASSEGEGQSIPNTEAFF
V: TRBV5-4; size: -; D: TRBD1; J: TRBJ1-3; DNA: TGTGCCAGCAGCTTAGGTAGACAGGGGCGGAACACCATATATTTT; CDR3: CASSLGRQGRNTIYF